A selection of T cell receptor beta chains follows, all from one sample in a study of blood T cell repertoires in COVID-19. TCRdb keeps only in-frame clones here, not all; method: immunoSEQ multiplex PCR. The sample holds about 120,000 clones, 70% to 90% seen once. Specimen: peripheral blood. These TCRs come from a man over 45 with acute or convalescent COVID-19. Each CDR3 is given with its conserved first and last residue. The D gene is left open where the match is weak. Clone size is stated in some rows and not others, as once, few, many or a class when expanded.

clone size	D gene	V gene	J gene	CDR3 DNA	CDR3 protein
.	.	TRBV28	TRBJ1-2	TGTGCCAGCAGCGCGGTGGCTAACTATGGCTACACCTTC	CASSAVANYGYTF
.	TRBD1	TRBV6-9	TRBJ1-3	TGTGCCAGCAGTTACGCCTTAGACAGGGGGTTTGGCTCTGGAAACACCATATATTTT	CASSYALDRGFGSGNTIYF
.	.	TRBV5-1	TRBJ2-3	TGCGCCAGCAGCTTGGCCGTAGCGGAAAGTCGGATTAGCACAGATACGCAGTATTTT	CASSLAVAESRISTDTQYF
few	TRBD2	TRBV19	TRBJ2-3	TGTGCCAGTGATTCTAGCGGGAGGGGCACAGATACGCAGTATTTT	CASDSSGRGTDTQYF
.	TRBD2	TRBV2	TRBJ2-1	TGTGCCAGCAGCTCTACTAGCGGGGTTTACAATGAGCAGTTCTTC	CASSSTSGVYNEQFF
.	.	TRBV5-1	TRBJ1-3	TGCGCCAGCAGCTTGCAAGGGGGCTCTGGAAACACCATATATTTT	CASSLQGGSGNTIYF
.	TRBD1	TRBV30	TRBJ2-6	TGTGCCTGGATTGACAAGGGGGCAGGGCGCCGCTCTGGGGCCAACGTCCTGACTTTC	CAWIDKGAGRRSGANVLTF
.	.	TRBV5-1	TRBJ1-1	TGCGCCAGCAGCTTGGACAGAGCTGGCACTGAAGCTTTCTTT	CASSLDRAGTEAFF
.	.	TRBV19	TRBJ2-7	TGTGCCAGTAGTAGGCCCGGGTCCTTATACGAGCAGTACTTC	CASSRPGSLYEQYF
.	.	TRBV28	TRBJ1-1	TGTGCCAGCATTTCGGGACTCCTAGTCATCGCTGAAGCTTTCTTT	CASISGLLVIAEAFF
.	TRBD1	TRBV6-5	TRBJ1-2	TGTGCCAGCAGTCCCTTCAGCCGGGACAGTTATGGCTACACCTTC	CASSPFSRDSYGYTF
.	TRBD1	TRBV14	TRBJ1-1	TGTGCCAGCAGCCAAGTCAGGACAGGGGGAAAAGCTTTCTTT	CASSQVRTGGKAFF
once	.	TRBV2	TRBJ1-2	TGTGCCAGCTCACAGGTCGACTATGGCTACACCTTC	CASSQVDYGYTF
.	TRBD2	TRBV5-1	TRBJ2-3	TGCGCCAGCAGCCTACCCCGGGGGGGAGAGACAGATACGCAGTATTTT	CASSLPRGGETDTQYF
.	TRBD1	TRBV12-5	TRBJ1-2	TGTGCTAGTGGTTCGCCCGACAGGGAAGTTCAAGGCTACACCTTC	CASGSPDREVQGYTF
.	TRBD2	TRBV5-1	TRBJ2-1	TGCGCCAGCAGCTTAGGCGGGAGCCTTGCCCATGAGCAGTTCTTC	CASSLGGSLAHEQFF
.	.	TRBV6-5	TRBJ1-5	TGTGCCAGCAGTCCAGACAGGTCGAATCAGCCCCAGCATTTT	CASSPDRSNQPQHF
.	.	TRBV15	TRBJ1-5	TGTGCCACCAGCAGAGGTCGCGGAGGGAATAGCAATCAGCCCCAGCATTTT	CATSRGRGGNSNQPQHF
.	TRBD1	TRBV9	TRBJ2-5	TGTGCCAGCAGCCCGCTGTCGCTGGGGGACAGCGGATCGACCCAGTACTTC	CASSPLSLGDSGSTQYF
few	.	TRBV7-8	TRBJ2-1	TGTGCCAGCAGCACCACCGGGGGCTCCTACAATGAGCAGTTCTTC	CASSTTGGSYNEQFF
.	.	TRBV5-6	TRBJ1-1	TGTGCCAGCAGCTCTATGGTGGGGGGAGAAGCTTTCTTT	CASSSMVGGEAFF
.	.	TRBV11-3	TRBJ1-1	TGTGCCAGCAGCCGTTCCGGGAACACTGAAGCTTTCTTT	CASSRSGNTEAFF
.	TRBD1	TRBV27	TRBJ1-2	TGTGCCAGCAGTCAAGCCGGGACAGGGGATAATTATGGCTACACCTTC	CASSQAGTGDNYGYTF
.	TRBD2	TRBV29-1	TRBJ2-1	TGCAGCGTTGTCCTTGAGGCGATCAGCGGGACCTCCTACAATGAGCAGTTCTTC	CSVVLEAISGTSYNEQFF
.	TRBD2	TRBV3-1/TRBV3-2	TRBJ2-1	TGTGCCAGCAGCCCCCGGACTAGCGGGGGGTACAATGAGCAGTTCTTC	CASSPRTSGGYNEQFF
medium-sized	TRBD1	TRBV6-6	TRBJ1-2	TGTGCCAGCAATCTAGGGACAGGGGGCGATGGCTACACCTTC	CASNLGTGGDGYTF